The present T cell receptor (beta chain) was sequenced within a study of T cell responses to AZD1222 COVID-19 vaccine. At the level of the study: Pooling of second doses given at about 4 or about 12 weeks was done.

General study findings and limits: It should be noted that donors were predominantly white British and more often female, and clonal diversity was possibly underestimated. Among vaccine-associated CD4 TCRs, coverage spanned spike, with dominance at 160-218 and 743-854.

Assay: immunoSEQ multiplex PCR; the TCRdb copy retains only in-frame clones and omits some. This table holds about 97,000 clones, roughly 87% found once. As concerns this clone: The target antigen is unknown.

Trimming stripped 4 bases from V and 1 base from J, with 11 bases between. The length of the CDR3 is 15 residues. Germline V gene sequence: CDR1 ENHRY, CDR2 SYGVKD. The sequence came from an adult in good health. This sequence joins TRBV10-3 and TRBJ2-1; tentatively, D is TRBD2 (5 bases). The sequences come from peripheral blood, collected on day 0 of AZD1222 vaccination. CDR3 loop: CAISVNGGSYNEQFF. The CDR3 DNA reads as TGTGCCATCAGTGTGAATGGAGGATCCTACAATGAGCAGTTCTTC.